This passage covers 5 T cell receptor beta chains from one sample sequenced in a study of OX40 agonist ivuxolimab in advanced cancers. Data came from immunoSEQ multiplex PCR; TCRdb stores just in-frame clones and leaves some out. The sample includes about 150,000 clones, under 95% of them seen just once. The sample was CD4+ or CD8+ T cells sorted from blood, taken in a trial of the OX40 agonist ivuxolimab. The receptors originated from an adult with an advanced solid tumor such as melanoma, head and neck, liver or kidney cancer.

The rearrangement uses TRBV7-2 and TRBJ2-2; D is uncertain. The CDR3 spans 17 residues. The germline V and J ends were trimmed by 2 bases and 0 bases, with 13 bases remaining between them. CDR1 is SGHTA and CDR2 is FQGNSA in the germline V gene. The chain's CDR3 is CASSLNRVTSNTGELFF. In DNA form, the CDR3 reads TGTGCCAGCAGCTTAAATCGGGTTACTTCGAACACCGGGGAGCTGTTTTTT.

The gene calls are TRBV9 and TRBJ2-5; D unclear. The V end lost 1 base, the J end lost 2 bases, and 6 bases lay between the germline ends. The CDR3 is made up of 13 amino acids. Germline CDR1 is SGDLS and CDR2 is YYNGEE. Written as DNA, the CDR3 is TGTGCCAGCAGCGTAAAGGCGCAAGAGACCCAGTACTTC. It translates to CASSVKAQETQYF.

V gene TRBV7-3 combines with J gene TRBJ1-1, with a possible D match to TRBD1 (5 bases). The ends were cut back, 0 bases at V and 3 bases at J, with 8 bases in the middle. The CDR3 runs 14 residues. Germline V gene data show CDR1 as SGHTA and CDR2 as FQGTGA. CDR3 nucleotides: TGTGCCAGCAGCTTAACGGTCAGGGACACTGAAGCTTTCTTT. It codes for CASSLTVRDTEAFF.

The rearrangement uses TRBV7-2 and TRBJ2-7; TRBD1 is a possible D gene (6 bases). Germline CDR1 is SGHTA and CDR2 is FQGNSA. Trimming took 2 bases from V and 6 from J, leaving 14 bases between them. CDR3 length equals 14 residues. The CDR3 nucleotides read TGTGCCAGCAGCTTATGGGGGCCTTCACCCGAGCAGTACTTC. Protein sequence: CASSLWGPSPEQYF.

The chain couples TRBV11-3 to TRBJ2-1; 7 bases fit TRBD2. V lost 0 bases to trimming and J lost 5 bases; unmatched junction nucleotides: 7. Germline loops: CDR1 SGHNT, CDR2 YENEEA. This CDR3 contains 16 residues. CDR3 residues: CASSLEAATSDNEQFF. CDR3 in DNA: TGTGCCAGCAGCTTAGAGGCCGCTACTAGCGACAATGAGCAGTTCTTC.